This T cell receptor beta chain was sequenced during a study of blood T cells in healthy people across ages. Study in general: For every two T cells, template switching captured about one barcoded beta molecule.

This clonotype was counted only a few times. Trimming took off 4 bases at V and 4 bases at J, with 14 bases between the two ends. CDR1 is MGHRA and CDR2 is YSYEKL in the germline V gene. CDR3 size: 14 residues. A sample-barcoded 5' primer and a J-beta primer mix were used in a second PCR of roughly 6 to 12 cycles. MiXCR was run by TCRdb on the 5' RACE reads, yielding one entry per CDR3 protein. Counted here are 700,000 to 900,000 distinct CDR3 sequences, under 30% occurring once; the ten biggest clones make up 3%. The same data also contributed to another study, on T cells of mothers and their children. As that study records: Versus unrelated pairs, overlap was slightly higher in related mother-child pairs, without reaching significance.

What was sequenced was blood. The clonotype was recovered from a boy under 18 in good health. The chain recombines TRBV4-1 with TRBJ2-7; possibly TRBD1 or TRBD2 for D (6 bases each). In DNA, the CDR3 is TGCGCCAGCAGCCCTACCATAGGGGGGTACGAGCAGTACTTC. It specifies CASSPTIGGYEQYF.